Included here is one T cell receptor (beta chain) sequence, with context. The source of the sample is a study of control samples from healthy donors and cancer patients. This CDR3 region has 15 residues. Trimming stripped 5 bases from V and 5 bases from J, with 19 bases between. Germline V gene lookup returns CDR1 MNHEY and CDR2 SVGEGT. Here immunoSEQ multiplex PCR was the method, and the copy in TCRdb shows in-frame clones only, minus some. The data hold 100,000 to 150,000 clones, with more than 75% observed a single time. The receptor was derived from a middle-aged man in good health. The chain has TRBV6-2 or TRBV6-3 and TRBJ2-7; D is possibly TRBD1 (6 bases). The material sequenced was blood. This CDR3 reads CASSNREANWDEQYF. The CDR3 DNA reads TGTGCCAGCAGTAACAGGGAAGCGAACTGGGACGAGCAGTACTTC.